Sequencing of this T cell receptor (beta chain) was carried out in a study of cytomegalovirus exposure and HLA in healthy donors. The donors were in the approximately 130-subject validation cohort; that cohort was separate from the approximately 700-subject first cohort. The table came from immunoSEQ multiplex PCR; TCRdb's copy has only in-frame clones and leaves some out. Among more than 200,000 clones listed, roughly 87% were seen once. The CDR3 length is 12 residues. Germline CDR1 SGHAT, CDR2 FQNNGV. V lost 4 bases, J lost 4 bases, and 8 bases lay in between. Study-wide results and limits: Subsequent analysis found a tendency for first-cohort TCR clusters to co-occur within the 110 or so validation repertoires. Using the classifier, cytomegalovirus status was reportedly diagnosed with high specificity and sensitivity.

Of note for this clone: Its antigen remains unidentified.

Sequencing was carried out using PBMCs. J is TRBJ2-7 and V is TRBV11-2; no clear D. This TCR was sampled from a woman between 25 and 40 years old in good health and CMV-seronegative. The CDR3 DNA sequence: TGTGCCAGCAGCTCCGACGGGTACGAGCAGTACTTC. This sequence encodes CASSSDGYEQYF. Complete variable domain (other parts from reference TRBV11-2 and TRBJ2-7): EAGVAQSPRYKIIEKRQSVAFWCNPISGHATLYWYQQILGQGPKLLIQFQNNGVVDDSQLPKDRFSAERLKGVDSTLKIQPAKLEDSAVYLCASSSDGYEQYFGPGTRLTVT.